The rows below give T cell receptor beta chains drawn from one sample of a study of CD8 T cells in ankylosing spondylitis. Using its own MiXCR run on the 5' RACE reads, TCRdb lists one record per CDR3 protein. The sample has about 400,000 distinct CDR3 sequences, around 20% seen once; the top ten hold around 13%. The sequenced material came from blood, either unsorted or a sorted T cell fraction (not recorded which). These receptors were taken from a male donor with ankylosing spondylitis or in good health (not recorded which). CDR3s include the opening cysteine and the closing phenylalanine or tryptophan. The D gene is left open where the match is weak.

V gene,J gene,D gene,CDR3 protein
TRBV3-1,TRBJ1-2,TRBD1,CASSQTGTGLDGYTF
TRBV29-1,TRBJ1-2,TRBD1,CSVTGTGDYGYTF
TRBV10-3,TRBJ1-2,NA,CAISAGLIFGYTF
TRBV6-4,TRBJ2-3,NA,CASSKGGTDTQYF
TRBV12-3/TRBV12-4,TRBJ2-2,NA,CAGHSLNTGELFF
TRBV10-3,TRBJ2-7,NA,CATGPGVNEQYF
TRBV11-2,TRBJ2-1,TRBD2,CASSLGTSVELSHNEQFF
TRBV7-9,TRBJ2-2,NA,CASSMATGELFF
TRBV5-1,TRBJ2-5,TRBD2,CASSLVAGGKETQYF
TRBV7-9,TRBJ2-1,NA,CASSPEVYNEQFF
TRBV7-8,TRBJ2-7,NA,CASSLDKGLYEQYF
TRBV29-1,TRBJ2-1,NA,CSVLPTEKGGQFF
TRBV28,TRBJ1-1,NA,CASTPFRATEAFF
TRBV12-3/TRBV12-4,TRBJ2-1,NA,CASSSDSALSEQFF
TRBV7-9,TRBJ2-1,NA,CASSSTGILSSYNEQFF
TRBV27,TRBJ2-7,NA,CASSLLGGDPYEQYF
TRBV29-1,TRBJ2-2,NA,CSVEAGSNTGELFF
TRBV3-1,TRBJ2-5,TRBD1,CASSQTGQETQYF
TRBV10-3,TRBJ2-7,NA,CAITSGEHGEQYF
TRBV29-1,TRBJ2-1,NA,CSVAQGQQFF
TRBV7-9,TRBJ2-1,NA,CASSTSGEIYNEQFF
TRBV11-2,TRBJ2-1,NA,CASSLLIQPYNEQFF
TRBV21-1,TRBJ2-5,NA,CASSKVKTETQYF
TRBV15,TRBJ2-7,NA,CATSRQPPGVQDEQYF
TRBV6-5,TRBJ2-3,NA,CASSNDGGDTQYF
TRBV6-1,TRBJ1-1,TRBD1,CASRDAQGATEAFF
TRBV6-5,TRBJ2-5,NA,CASSYQGNVGQETQYF
TRBV29-1,TRBJ2-7,NA,CSVQSAGKTGVEQYF